This T cell receptor (beta chain) was sequenced for a study of cytomegalovirus exposure and HLA in healthy donors. V shed 3 bases, J shed 4 bases, and the junction held 7 bases outside the gene matches. Germline V gene lookup returns CDR1 SGDLS and CDR2 YYNGEE. The CDR3 sequence is 14 residues long. In the PCR, 60 Vbeta and 13 Jbeta primers were used. Assay: immunoSEQ multiplex PCR; the TCRdb copy retains only in-frame clones and omits some. Counted here are some 170,000 clones, approximately 90% occurring once; the ten biggest clones make up 0.75% to 0.95%. This clone occurred once. The chain joins TRBV9 to TRBJ2-7; 7 positions match TRBD1. The sample consisted of PBMCs. The receptor comes from a woman in her thirties in good health and CMV-seronegative. The CDR3 sequence is CASSEGQNTYEQYF. In DNA form, the CDR3 reads TGTGCCAGCAGCGAGGGACAGAATACATACGAGCAGTACTTC.